The 31 T cell receptor beta chains below were found in one sample sequenced in a study of control samples from healthy donors and cancer patients. Only in-frame clones appear in the TCRdb table, and some are missing; sequencing was by immunoSEQ multiplex PCR. The repertoire holds 190,000 or so clones, with 90% to 95% as singletons. The sequenced sample consisted of blood. These receptor sequences come from a man between 18 and 35 years old in good health.

This rearrangement joins TRBV5-5 to TRBJ2-3; D may be TRBD1 (6 bases). V was pared by 3 bases and J by 1 base, with 12 bases between. Germline lookup yields CDR1 SGHKS and CDR2 YYEKEE (reference sequence). The CDR3 is 15 amino acids. The CDR3 bases are TGTGCCAGCAGCTCAGGGGTAGTGGGCACAGATACGCAGTATTTT. Its translation is CASSSGVVGTDTQYF. Full variable domain (outside the CDR3, taken from reference TRBV5-5 and TRBJ2-3): DAGVTQSPTHLIKTRGQQVTLRCSPISGHKSVSWYQQVLGQGPQFIFQYYEKEERGRGNFPDRFSARQFPNYSSELNVNALLLGDSALYLCASSSGVVGTDTQYFGPGTRLTVL.

The rearrangement links TRBV21-1 to TRBJ2-1; TRBD1, the D gene given by the table, was not confirmed from the DNA. TRBV21-1 is annotated as a pseudogene. The CDR3 is 18 amino acids. CDR3 loop: CASSKERRGLPSYNEQFF. The CDR3, as DNA: TGTGCCAGCAGCAAAGAACGAAGGGGCCTCCCCTCCTACAATGAGCAGTTCTTC.

The chain recombines TRBV5-1 with TRBJ1-6, with D possibly TRBD1 on 5 matching bases. The germline V gene has CDR1 SGHRS and CDR2 YFSETQ. The V and J ends lost 3 bases and 3 bases respectively, with 13 bases between them. The CDR3 is 16 residues long. CDR3 sequence (DNA): TGCGCCAGCAGCTCGGATAGTGGGGGCTATAATTCACCCCTCCACTTT. This encodes CASSSDSGGYNSPLHF.

The J gene is TRBJ2-2, the V gene TRBV14; 10 nucleotides line up with TRBD1. Germline lookup yields CDR1 SGHDN and CDR2 FVKESK. Trimming at V came to 1 base and at J to 3 bases, leaving 2 bases not matched to a gene. CDR3 length equals 16 residues. CDR3 sequence (DNA): TGTGCCAGCAGCCAAGCCGGGACAGGGGACACCGGGGAGCTGTTTTTT. Its protein is CASSQAGTGDTGELFF.

The rearrangement links TRBV10-3 to TRBJ1-2; no definite D call. Germline V CDR1 and CDR2: ENHRY, SYGVKD. Trimming stripped 0 bases from V and 2 bases from J, with 7 bases between. The CDR3 runs to 14 residues. The CDR3 region has the DNA TGTGCCATCAGTGAGTCGAACTCCAACTATGGCTACACCTTC. Translating it yields CAISESNSNYGYTF.

In nucleotides, the CDR3 is TGTGCCAGCAGCCAAGACCAGGGTCATGCCGGCGGCTACACCTTC. Its protein is CASSQDQGHAGGYTF. This sequence joins TRBV4-2 and TRBJ1-2, with a weak D call TRBD1 (5 bases). The CDR3 is 15 amino acids. Germline V gene lookup returns CDR1 LGHNA and CDR2 YNFKEQ. V lost 0 bases to trimming and J lost 8 bases, with 16 bases between them.

The rearrangement uses TRBV7-9 and TRBJ2-7, with D uncertain. The germline V gene has CDR1 SEHNR and CDR2 FQNEAQ (reference sequence). The CDR3 has 14 amino acids. V lost 5 bases, J lost 3 bases, and 14 bases lay in between. This CDR3 reads CASSPVVVYYEQYF. CDR3 coding DNA: TGTGCCAGCAGCCCCGTGGTAGTCTACTACGAGCAGTACTTC.

This chain connects TRBV12-3 or TRBV12-4 to TRBJ2-4; D gene ambiguous. This CDR3 comprises 12 residues. V lost 3 bases to trimming and J lost 13 bases, with 13 bases between them. CDR3 region: CASSFRPRVQYF. Written as DNA, the CDR3 is TGTGCCAGCAGTTTCAGACCAAGGGTCCAGTACTTC.

In its sample, this clone was seen a few times. The V and J genes are TRBV2 and TRBJ1-1; D gene uncertain. The germline V gene has CDR1 SNHLY and CDR2 FYNNEI. Trimming took off 5 bases at V and 5 bases at J, with 12 bases between the two ends. This CDR3 is 13 amino acids long. The CDR3 bases are TGTGCCAGCAGTCAAGAGGTGGAAACTGAAGCTTTCTTT. Translated: CASSQEVETEAFF. The full variable domain, rest sourced from reference TRBV2 and TRBJ1-1, is EPEVTQTPSHQVTQMGQEVILRCVPISNHLYFYWYRQILGQKVEFLVSFYNNEISEKSEIFDDQFSVERPDGSNFTLKIRSTKLEDSAMYFCASSQEVETEAFFGQGTRLTVV.

V and J are TRBV6-4 and TRBJ2-3; TRBD1 or TRBD2 may be the D gene (5 bases each). This CDR3 has 15 residues. Trimming removed 5 bases from V and 4 bases from J, with 16 bases in between. CDR1 MRHNA and CDR2 SNTAGT come from the germline V gene. The CDR3 DNA reads as TGTGCCAGCAGTCCCGACACGGGGCGCGCAGATACGCAGTATTTT. This sequence encodes CASSPDTGRADTQYF.

V usage is TRBV5-5 and J usage is TRBJ2-3; TRBD2 matches 11 bases. Germline V gene sequence: CDR1 SGHKS, CDR2 YYEKEE (reference sequence). With 5 bases clipped from V and 5 bases from J, the junction kept 7 bases outside the gene matches. The CDR3 has 15 amino acids. The CDR3 DNA sequence: TGTGCCAGCAGTTTTAGCGGGGGGGCGGAAGATACGCAGTATTTT. Its protein product is CASSFSGGAEDTQYF.

The rearrangement uses TRBV6-6 and TRBJ1-1; perhaps TRBD1 as D (6 bases). This CDR3 is 14 amino acids long. In germline, CDR1 is MNHNY, CDR2 SVGAGI (reference sequence). V lost 0 bases and J 2 bases, leaving 7 bases between the germline ends. CDR3: CASSYSGANTEAFF. The CDR3 coding sequence is TGTGCCAGCAGTTACTCGGGGGCCAACACTGAAGCTTTCTTT.

The genes are TRBV27 and TRBJ1-1; D remains ambiguous. This CDR3 comprises 13 residues. The germline V gene encodes CDR1 MNHEY and CDR2 SMNVEV (reference sequence). Trimming stripped 6 bases from V and 6 bases from J, with 14 bases between. CDR3 bases: TGTGCCAGCAGGGACCCTGGGTACTCTGAAGCTTTCTTT. Residues: CASRDPGYSEAFF.

CDR3 amino acids: CASSVGQTVSRPYEQYF. CDR3 sequence (DNA): TGCGCCAGCAGCGTCGGACAGACCGTCTCCCGGCCCTACGAGCAGTACTTC. The chain couples TRBV5-1 to TRBJ2-7, with D possibly being TRBD1 (6 bases). Germline V gives CDR1 SGHRS, CDR2 YFSETQ. V was clipped by 4 bases and J by 2 bases, with 22 bases between them. CDR3 length: 17 amino acids.

In its sample, this clone was seen once. V and J are TRBV2 and TRBJ2-1; 7 nucleotides line up with TRBD1. After removal of 7 bases from V and 4 bases from J, the junction contained 7 bases not matched to a gene. The germline V gene encodes CDR1 SNHLY and CDR2 FYNNEI. This CDR3 has 14 residues. The CDR3: CASTQEGAYNEQFF. CDR3 nucleotide sequence: TGTGCCAGCACCCAAGAGGGGGCTTACAATGAGCAGTTCTTC. Full variable domain (outside the CDR3, taken from reference TRBV2 and TRBJ2-1): EPEVTQTPSHQVTQMGQEVILRCVPISNHLYFYWYRQILGQKVEFLVSFYNNEISEKSEIFDDQFSVERPDGSNFTLKIRSTKLEDSAMYFCASTQEGAYNEQFFGPGTRLTVL.

The chain carries TRBV12-5 and TRBJ1-4; D not resolved. Germline CDR1 is LGHNT and CDR2 is FRNRAP. The CDR3 spans 17 residues. Trimming pared 1 base from V and 4 bases from J, leaving 16 bases between. CDR3 in amino acids: CASGLAPKDGFNEKLFF. CDR3 DNA: TGTGCTAGTGGTTTGGCCCCCAAGGACGGGTTTAATGAAAAACTGTTTTTT.

The rearrangement links TRBV24-1 to TRBJ2-5; 13 nucleotides agree with TRBD2. With 6 bases clipped from V and 2 bases from J, the junction kept 17 bases outside the gene matches. Germline-derived CDR1 and CDR2 are KGHDR and SFDVKD. The CDR3 spans 20 residues. CDR3 sequence reads: CATSPKTSGGPLLLQETQYF. CDR3 bases: TGTGCCACCAGTCCGAAGACTAGCGGGGGGCCATTACTACTTCAAGAGACCCAGTACTTC.

V gene TRBV6-2 or TRBV6-3 combines with J gene TRBJ2-1; D possibly corresponds to TRBD1 (5 bases). This CDR3 region has 17 residues. Germline CDR1 and CDR2: MNHEY and SVGEGT. V lost 4 bases and J 0 bases, leaving 16 bases between the germline ends. The CDR3 loop reads CASSWPDGDSSYNEQFF. DNA of the CDR3: TGTGCCAGCAGTTGGCCGGACGGCGACAGCTCCTACAATGAGCAGTTCTTC.

This clone was seen more than once but under ten times. The V and J genes are TRBV21-1 and TRBJ2-7; TRBD1, the table's D call, was not compared with the DNA. TRBV21-1 is a documented pseudogene. The CDR3 is made up of 17 amino acids. The CDR3 bases are TGTGCCAGCAGCAAATTAAACAGGCCCTCGAGCTCCTACGAGCAGTACTTC. As protein: CASSKLNRPSSSYEQYF.

The rearrangement uses TRBV2 and TRBJ1-5; 8 bases are a match to TRBD1. From germline, CDR1 is SNHLY and CDR2 FYNNEI. This CDR3 is 13 amino acids long. V trimming: 5 bases; J trimming: 4 bases; junction bases outside the gene matches: 1. CDR3 amino acids: CASSWDRNQPQHF. The CDR3, as DNA: TGTGCCAGCAGTTGGGACAGGAATCAGCCCCAGCATTTT. Supplemented by reference TRBV2 and TRBJ1-5, the full variable domain reads EPEVTQTPSHQVTQMGQEVILRCVPISNHLYFYWYRQILGQKVEFLVSFYNNEISEKSEIFDDQFSVERPDGSNFTLKIRSTKLEDSAMYFCASSWDRNQPQHFGDGTRLSIL.

The J gene is TRBJ1-2, the V gene TRBV19; D is ambiguous. The germline V and J ends were trimmed by 5 bases and 4 bases, with 11 bases remaining between them. The CDR3 has 13 residues. CDR1 and CDR2 (germline): LNHDA, SQIVND (reference sequence). The CDR3: CASSRRSVYGYTF. CDR3 nucleotides: TGTGCCAGTAGTCGGCGGTCTGTCTATGGCTACACCTTC.

This sequence joins TRBV10-3 and TRBJ2-5; 7 nucleotides match TRBD1. Trimming cost V 4 bases and J 1 base; bases outside gene matches: 6. The CDR3 is 15 residues long. Germline CDR1 reads ENHRY; CDR2 reads SYGVKD. The CDR3 protein is CAISGRDSSQETQYF. Written as DNA, the CDR3 is TGTGCCATCAGTGGCCGGGACAGCAGCCAAGAGACCCAGTACTTC.

The J gene is TRBJ1-4, the V gene TRBV6-5, with a tentative D call TRBD1 (5 bases). Germline values: CDR1 MNHEY, CDR2 SVGAGI. The CDR3 is made up of 14 amino acids. V was clipped by 7 bases and J by 6 bases, with 15 bases between them. CDR3 loop: CASIKRGGDEKLFF. CDR3 bases: TGTGCCAGCATCAAAAGGGGAGGGGATGAAAAACTGTTTTTT.

In its sample, this clone was seen once. The chain recombines TRBV6-2 or TRBV6-3 with TRBJ2-7, with TRBD2 matching over 13 bases. The CDR3 covers 15 residues. With 6 bases clipped from V and 5 bases from J, the junction kept 7 bases outside the gene matches. Germline V gives CDR1 MNHEY, CDR2 SVGEGT. In DNA form, the CDR3 reads TGTGCCAGCAGCTATACTAGCGGGGGGGTTAACGAGCAGTACTTC. Translating it yields CASSYTSGGVNEQYF.

The V call is TRBV25-1, the J call TRBJ2-3, with 10 bases aligning to TRBD2. Germline trimming cut 2 bases from V and 0 bases from J; bases unmatched to any gene: 5. This CDR3 contains 17 residues. Per the germline V gene, CDR1 is MGHDK and CDR2 is SYGVNS. CDR3 loop: CASSEGLAGGSTDTQYF. In nucleotides, the CDR3 is TGTGCCAGCAGTGAAGGATTAGCGGGGGGAAGCACAGATACGCAGTATTTT.

This clone was observed a single time. The V gene is TRBV7-2, the J gene TRBJ2-7; unclear D gene. V was shortened by 5 bases and J by 3 bases, with 8 bases between the two germline ends. The CDR3 runs 12 residues. Germline CDR1 and CDR2: SGHTA and FQGNSA. The CDR3 DNA sequence: TGTGCCAGCAGCGGACCCGTCTACGAGCAGTACTTC. It yields the protein CASSGPVYEQYF.

The chain couples TRBV2 to TRBJ2-1; D is undetermined. Trimming pared 7 bases from V and 5 bases from J, leaving 6 bases between. Germline V gives CDR1 SNHLY, CDR2 FYNNEI. The CDR3 has 11 residues. The CDR3 nucleotides read TGTGCCAGCATTATAAACAATGAGCAGTTCTTC. Its translation: CASIINNEQFF.

This clone is a singleton in its sample. The gene calls are TRBV7-9 and TRBJ1-2; D uncertain. V shed 3 bases and J shed 4 bases, with 9 bases lying between them. The CDR3 is 13 amino acids. Germline V gives CDR1 SEHNR, CDR2 FQNEAQ (reference sequence). CDR3 protein: CASSFPLAYGYTF. The CDR3 coding sequence is TGTGCCAGCAGCTTTCCGTTAGCCTATGGCTACACCTTC.

The CDR3 DNA sequence: TGCGCCAGCAGCTTGTCCCAGGGAACCTACGAGCAGTACTTC. It specifies CASSLSQGTYEQYF. The chain uses TRBV5-1 and TRBJ2-7; D is perhaps TRBD1 (5 bases). Trimming took off 1 base at V and 2 bases at J, with 10 bases between the two ends. The CDR3 runs 14 residues. Germline V CDR1 and CDR2: SGHRS, YFSETQ.

This clone is a singleton in its sample. This chain connects TRBV3-1 (or the pseudogene TRBV3-2) to TRBJ2-3, with TRBD2 as a possible D gene (6 bases). The CDR3 runs 15 residues. The germline CDR1 and CDR2 sequences are LGHDT and YNNKEL (reference sequence). V was cut by 0 bases and J by 5 bases, with 12 bases left in between. Here the CDR3 reads CASSQEYGGGDTQYF. CDR3 nucleotides: TGTGCCAGCAGCCAAGAGTACGGGGGTGGAGATACGCAGTATTTT.

This chain joins TRBV6-4 and TRBJ2-3, with a tentative D call TRBD2 (7 bases). Germline CDR1 reads MRHNA; CDR2 reads SNTAGT. The CDR3 has 16 residues. With 2 bases removed from V and 0 bases from J, the gap between germline ends came to 12 bases. The CDR3 loop is CASSDRGAASTDTQYF. DNA for the CDR3: TGTGCCAGCAGTGACCGGGGGGCGGCCAGCACAGATACGCAGTATTTT.